The 8 T cell receptor beta chains below were found in one sample sequenced in a study of blood T cells in healthy people across ages. The use of a sample-barcoded 5' primer and a J-beta primer mix characterized a second PCR of roughly 7 to 12 cycles. One entry per CDR3 protein, called by TCRdb with MiXCR from the 5' RACE reads. Here the sample spans 700,000 or so distinct CDR3 sequences, 22% being singletons. Input material: blood. These receptors originate from a man in his 70s in good health.

The rearrangement links TRBV5-1 to TRBJ2-3; D tentatively reads TRBD1 or TRBD2 (6 bases each). The ends were cut back, 3 bases at V and 1 base at J, with 21 bases in the middle. In germline, CDR1 is SGHRS, CDR2 YFSETQ. The CDR3 contains 18 residues. This CDR3 reads CASSSAGGGRVRTDTQYF. As DNA, the CDR3 is TGCGCCAGCAGCTCGGCCGGAGGGGGAAGGGTTCGCACAGATACGCAGTATTTT.

This clonotype was counted only a few times. The CDR3 DNA reads TGTGCCAGCAGCTTATCCGGGACTAGCGGGTTAGAGACCCAGTACTTC. It translates to CASSLSGTSGLETQYF. The rearrangement joins TRBV7-3 to TRBJ2-5; 12 bases match TRBD2. In germline, CDR1 is SGHTA, CDR2 FQGTGA. J was trimmed by 4 bases and V by 2 bases; bases with no gene match: 5. This CDR3 has 16 amino acids.

The J gene is TRBJ1-3, the V gene TRBV9; no reliable D call. Looked up from germline, CDR1 is SGDLS and CDR2 is YYNGEE. V gave up 1 base and J gave up 2 bases, with 7 bases separating them. The CDR3 has 14 amino acids. Written as DNA, the CDR3 is TGTGCCAGCAGCGTACAAGGGACTGGAAACACCATATATTTT. Its protein product is CASSVQGTGNTIYF.

CDR3 loop: CSALQGDSNQPQHF. CDR3 nucleotide sequence: TGCAGTGCTCTCCAGGGAGATAGCAATCAGCCCCAGCATTTT. The V and J genes are TRBV20-1 and TRBJ1-5, with D tentatively TRBD1 (5 bases). The germline V and J ends were trimmed by 5 bases and 0 bases, with 11 bases remaining between them. This CDR3 is built from 14 residues. The germline gives CDR1 DFQATT, CDR2 SNEGSKA (reference sequence).

This clonotype was seen a handful of times. This chain connects TRBV3-1 to TRBJ1-1; 9 nucleotides agree with TRBD1. The CDR3 totals 15 residues. Unmatched junction bases numbered 4, after V lost 4 bases and J lost 1 base. Germline assignment: CDR1 LGHDT and CDR2 YNNKEL (reference sequence). CDR3 coding DNA: TGTGCCAGCAGCCCTCTGACAGGGGGGAACACTGAAGCTTTCTTT. It yields the protein CASSPLTGGNTEAFF.

This sequence joins TRBV9 and TRBJ2-5; possibly TRBD2 for D (5 bases). V was clipped by 0 bases and J by 4 bases, with 13 bases between them. CDR3 length: 15 residues. Per germline, CDR1 SGDLS and CDR2 YYNGEE. Written as DNA, the CDR3 is TGTGCCAGCAGCGTAGAAATGGGAGCGACAGAGACCCAGTACTTC. Encoded protein: CASSVEMGATETQYF.

This clonotype was seen only a few times. V and J are TRBV29-1 and TRBJ1-1; TRBD1 agrees at 7 bases. The CDR3 is made up of 13 amino acids. With V trimmed by 8 bases and J by 2 bases, 8 bases remained unmatched. Germline V CDR1 and CDR2: SQVTM, ANQGSEA. CDR3 DNA sequence: TGCAGCTCTAAGACAGGGAGAAACACTGAAGCTTTCTTT. It encodes CSSKTGRNTEAFF.

On this clonotype itself: Germline is not matched at one junction end, which may reflect a read error. This chain links TRBV15 with TRBJ2-6; D gene uncertain. The CDR3 spans 16 residues. The germline gives CDR1 LNHNV, CDR2 YYDKDF (reference sequence). The CDR3 sequence is CATSTSITPGANVLTF. The CDR3 DNA sequence: TGTGCCACCAGCACGTCAATTACACCTGGAGCCAACGTCCTGACTTTC.